Sequencing of this TCR beta chain was carried out in a study of T cell responses to AZD1222 COVID-19 vaccine. The V gene lost 0 bases and the J gene lost 2 bases, with 7 bases spanning the gap. From germline, CDR1 is MNHEY and CDR2 SVGAGI. The CDR3 is 14 residues long. Turning to this clone: What it recognizes is unknown.

Generated by immunoSEQ multiplex PCR, the TCRdb table keeps only in-frame clones and is missing some. This table holds 150,000 to 200,000 clones, 80% to 95% found once. Study-level points and caveats: Clonal diversity was possibly underestimated; the donors were predominantly white British and more often female. The study sampled repertoires only after the peak T cell response. CD4 TCRs covered the whole spike, strongest at regions 160-218 and 743-854. Just a handful of people given AZD1222 tested seropositive at baseline.

V and J are TRBV6-5 and TRBJ1-2; D not resolved. The sequences come from peripheral blood, collected 28 days after the second AZD1222 dose. The receptor comes from an adult who received the AZD1222 COVID-19 vaccine. The CDR3 sequence: CASSYSPENYGYTF. CDR3 DNA: TGTGCCAGCAGTTACTCGCCGGAGAACTATGGCTACACCTTC.